This TCR beta chain is from a study of blood T cell repertoires in COVID-19. Study at large: Acute-phase and convalescent COVID-19 samples originated in the United States, Italy and Spain.

Sequencing was performed with immunoSEQ multiplex PCR; in TCRdb, only in-frame clones are kept and a portion is missing. The sample contains around 370,000 clones, 90% of which appear only once. With 4 bases removed from V and 6 bases from J, the gap between germline ends came to 17 bases. Germline V gene data show CDR1 as SGDLS and CDR2 as YYNGEE. The CDR3 has 15 amino acids. Input material: peripheral blood. This receptor was obtained from a man younger than 35 with active or convalescent COVID-19. V and J are TRBV9 and TRBJ2-1, with D possibly being TRBD1 (6 bases). Here the CDR3 reads CASSSRTDGGNEQFF. The CDR3 nucleotides read TGTGCCAGCAGCTCCCGGACAGATGGGGGCAATGAGCAGTTCTTC. The whole variable domain, filled in from reference TRBV9 and TRBJ2-1, reads DSGVTQTPKHLITATGQRVTLRCSPRSGDLSVYWYQQSLDQGLQFLIQYYNGEERAKGNILERFSAQQFPDLHSELNLSSLELGDSALYFCASSSRTDGGNEQFFGPGTRLTVL.